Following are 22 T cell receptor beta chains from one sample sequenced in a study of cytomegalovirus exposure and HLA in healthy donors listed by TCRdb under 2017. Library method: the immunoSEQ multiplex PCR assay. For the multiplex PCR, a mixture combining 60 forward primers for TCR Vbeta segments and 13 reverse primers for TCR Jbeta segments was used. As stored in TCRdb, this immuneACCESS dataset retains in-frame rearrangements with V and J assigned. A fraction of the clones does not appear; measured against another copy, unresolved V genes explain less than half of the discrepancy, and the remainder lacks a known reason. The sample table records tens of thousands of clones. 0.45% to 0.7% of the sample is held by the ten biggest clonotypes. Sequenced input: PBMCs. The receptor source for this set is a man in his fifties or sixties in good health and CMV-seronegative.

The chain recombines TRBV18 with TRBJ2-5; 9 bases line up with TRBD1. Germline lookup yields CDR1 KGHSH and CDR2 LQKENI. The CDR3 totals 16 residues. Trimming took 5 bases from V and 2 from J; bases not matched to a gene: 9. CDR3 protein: CASSSPGTGLQETQYF. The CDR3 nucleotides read TGTGCCAGCTCATCCCCCGGGACAGGGCTTCAAGAGACCCAGTACTTC.

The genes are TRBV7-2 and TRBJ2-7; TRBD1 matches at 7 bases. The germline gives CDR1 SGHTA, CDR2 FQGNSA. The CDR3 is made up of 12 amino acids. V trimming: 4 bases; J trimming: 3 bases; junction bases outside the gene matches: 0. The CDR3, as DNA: TGTGCCAGCAGCTGGGACAGCTACGAGCAGTACTTC. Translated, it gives CASSWDSYEQYF.

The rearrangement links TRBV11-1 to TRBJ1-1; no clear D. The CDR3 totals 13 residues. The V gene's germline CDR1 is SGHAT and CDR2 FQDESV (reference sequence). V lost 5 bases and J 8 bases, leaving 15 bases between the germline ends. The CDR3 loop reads CASSLPGKWEAFF. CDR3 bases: TGTGCCAGCAGCCTCCCCGGGAAGTGGGAAGCTTTCTTT.

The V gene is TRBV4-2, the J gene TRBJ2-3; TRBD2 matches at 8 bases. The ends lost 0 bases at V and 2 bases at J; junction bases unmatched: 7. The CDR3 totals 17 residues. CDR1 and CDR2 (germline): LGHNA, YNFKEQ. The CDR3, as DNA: TGTGCCAGCAGCCAAGATGGAGTAGCGGGGAACACAGATACGCAGTATTTT. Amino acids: CASSQDGVAGNTDTQYF.

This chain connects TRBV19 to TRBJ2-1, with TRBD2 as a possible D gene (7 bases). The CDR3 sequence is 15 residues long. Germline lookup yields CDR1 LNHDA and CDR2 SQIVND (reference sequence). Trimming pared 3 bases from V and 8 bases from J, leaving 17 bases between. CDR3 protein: CASSIGGTLVDEQFF. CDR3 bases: TGTGCCAGTAGTATCGGGGGGACACTAGTCGATGAGCAGTTCTTC.

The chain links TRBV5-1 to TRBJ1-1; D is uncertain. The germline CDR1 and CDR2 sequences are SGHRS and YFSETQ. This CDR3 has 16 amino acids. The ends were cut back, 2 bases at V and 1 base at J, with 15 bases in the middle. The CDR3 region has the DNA TGCGCCAGCAGCTTTGAGAAGACAAGCACGAACACTGAAGCTTTCTTT. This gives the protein CASSFEKTSTNTEAFF.

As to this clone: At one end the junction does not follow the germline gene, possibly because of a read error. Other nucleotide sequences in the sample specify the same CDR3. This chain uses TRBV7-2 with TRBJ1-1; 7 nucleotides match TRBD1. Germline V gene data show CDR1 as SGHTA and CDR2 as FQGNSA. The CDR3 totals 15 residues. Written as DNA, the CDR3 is TGTGCCAGCAGCCAGGGGGACAGACGAAACACCGAAGCTTTCTTT. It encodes CASSQGDRRNTEAFF. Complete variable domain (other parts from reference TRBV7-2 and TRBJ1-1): GAGVSQSPSNKVTEKGKDVELRCDPISGHTALYWYRQSLGQGLEFLIYFQGNSAPDKSGLPSDRFSAERTGGSVSTLTIQRTQQEDSAVYLCASSQGDRRNTEAFFGQGTRLTVV.

CDR3 region: CASSLGLAGHNEQFF. CDR3 nucleotides: TGCGCCAGCAGCTTAGGACTAGCGGGTCACAATGAGCAGTTCTTC. V usage is TRBV5-1 and J usage is TRBJ2-1; 11 bases are a match to TRBD2. CDR1 is SGHRS, CDR2 YFSETQ, per germline. Germline trimming cut 2 bases from V and 5 bases from J; bases unmatched to any gene: 3. CDR3 length: 15 residues.

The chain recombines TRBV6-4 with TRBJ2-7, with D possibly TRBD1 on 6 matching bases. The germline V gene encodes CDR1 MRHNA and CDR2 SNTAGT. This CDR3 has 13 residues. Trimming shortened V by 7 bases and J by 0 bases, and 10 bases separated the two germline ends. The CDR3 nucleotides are TGTGCCAGCACCCGACAGGACTCCTACGAGCAGTACTTC. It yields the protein CASTRQDSYEQYF.

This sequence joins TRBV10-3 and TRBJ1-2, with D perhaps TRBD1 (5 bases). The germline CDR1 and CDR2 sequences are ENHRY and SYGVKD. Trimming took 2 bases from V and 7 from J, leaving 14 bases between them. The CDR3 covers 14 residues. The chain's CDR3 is CAISEAGSKGGYTF. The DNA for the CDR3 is TGTGCCATCAGTGAGGCAGGGTCCAAAGGTGGCTACACCTTC.

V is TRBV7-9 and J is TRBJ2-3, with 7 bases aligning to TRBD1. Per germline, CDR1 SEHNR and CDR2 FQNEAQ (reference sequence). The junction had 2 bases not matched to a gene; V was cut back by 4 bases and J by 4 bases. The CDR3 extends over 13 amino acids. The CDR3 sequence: CASSYQGADTQYF. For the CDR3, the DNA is TGTGCCAGCAGCTATCAGGGGGCAGATACGCAGTATTTT. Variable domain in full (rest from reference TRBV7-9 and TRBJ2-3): DTGVSQNPRHKITKRGQNVTFRCDPISEHNRLYWYRQTLGQGPEFLTYFQNEAQLEKSRLLSDRFSAERPKGSFSTLEIQRTEQGDSAMYLCASSYQGADTQYFGPGTRLTVL.

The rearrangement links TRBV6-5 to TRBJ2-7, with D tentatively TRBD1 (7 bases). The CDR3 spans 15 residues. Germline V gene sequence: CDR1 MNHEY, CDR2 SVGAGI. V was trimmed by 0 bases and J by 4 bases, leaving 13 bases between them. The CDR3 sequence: CASSYSSGGLYEQYF. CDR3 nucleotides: TGTGCCAGCAGTTACTCCTCAGGGGGGTTATACGAGCAGTACTTC.

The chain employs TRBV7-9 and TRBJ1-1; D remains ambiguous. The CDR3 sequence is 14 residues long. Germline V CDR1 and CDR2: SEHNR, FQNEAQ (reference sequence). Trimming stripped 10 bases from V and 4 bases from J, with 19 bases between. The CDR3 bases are TGTGCCACCGACTTGGGTCGGCTGGGCACTGAAGCTTTCTTT. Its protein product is CATDLGRLGTEAFF.

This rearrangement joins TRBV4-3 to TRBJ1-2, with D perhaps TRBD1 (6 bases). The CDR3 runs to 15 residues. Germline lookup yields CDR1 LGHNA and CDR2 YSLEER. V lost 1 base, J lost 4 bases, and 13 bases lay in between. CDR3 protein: CASSQGQGFSYGYTF. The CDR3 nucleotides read TGCGCCAGCAGCCAAGGCCAGGGGTTTTCCTATGGCTACACCTTC.

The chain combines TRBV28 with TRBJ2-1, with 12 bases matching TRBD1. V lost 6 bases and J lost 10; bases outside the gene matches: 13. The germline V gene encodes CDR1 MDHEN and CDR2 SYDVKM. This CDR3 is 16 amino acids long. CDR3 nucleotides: TGTGCCAGCAGCGACCGGCCGGGACAGGGGGCTTGGGAGCAGTTCTTC. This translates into CASSDRPGQGAWEQFF.

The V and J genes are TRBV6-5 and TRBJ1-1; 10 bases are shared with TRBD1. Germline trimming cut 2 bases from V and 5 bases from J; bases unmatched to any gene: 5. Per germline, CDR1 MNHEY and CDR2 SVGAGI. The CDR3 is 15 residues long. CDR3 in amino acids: CASSYTGTGVTEAFF. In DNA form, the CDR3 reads TGTGCCAGCAGTTACACCGGGACAGGGGTAACTGAAGCTTTCTTT.

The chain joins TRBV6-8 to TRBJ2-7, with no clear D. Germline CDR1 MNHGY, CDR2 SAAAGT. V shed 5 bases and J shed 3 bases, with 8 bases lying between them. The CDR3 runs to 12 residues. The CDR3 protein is CASSLTRYEQYF. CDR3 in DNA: TGTGCCAGCAGTCTTACACGCTACGAGCAGTACTTC.

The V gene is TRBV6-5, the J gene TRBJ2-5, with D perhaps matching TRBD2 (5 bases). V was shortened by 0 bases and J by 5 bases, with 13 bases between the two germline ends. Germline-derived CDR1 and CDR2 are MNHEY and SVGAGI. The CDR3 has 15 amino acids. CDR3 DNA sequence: TGTGCCAGCAGTTACTCAGCTAGCACAATGGAGACCCAGTACTTC. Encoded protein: CASSYSASTMETQYF.

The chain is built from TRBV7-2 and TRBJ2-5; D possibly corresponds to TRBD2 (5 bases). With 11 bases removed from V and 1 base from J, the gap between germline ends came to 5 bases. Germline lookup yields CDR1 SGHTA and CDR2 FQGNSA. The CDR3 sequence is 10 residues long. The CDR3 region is CAAGQETQYF. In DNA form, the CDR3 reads TGTGCCGCGGGCCAAGAGACCCAGTACTTC.

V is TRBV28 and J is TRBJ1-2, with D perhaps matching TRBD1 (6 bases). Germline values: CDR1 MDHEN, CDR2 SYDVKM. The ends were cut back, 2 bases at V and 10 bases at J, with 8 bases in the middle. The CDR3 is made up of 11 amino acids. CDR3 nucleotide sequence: TGTGCCAGCAGTTTACAGGGGATCTACACCTTC. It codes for CASSLQGIYTF.

The CDR3 bases are TGTGCCAGCAGCAGAACCGGGAATCAGCCCCAGCATTTT. This encodes CASSRTGNQPQHF. The V gene is TRBV7-2, the J gene TRBJ1-5; D gene uncertain. The CDR3 has 13 amino acids. Trimming stripped 5 bases from V and 4 bases from J, with 9 bases between. Germline V gene sequence: CDR1 SGHTA, CDR2 FQGNSA.

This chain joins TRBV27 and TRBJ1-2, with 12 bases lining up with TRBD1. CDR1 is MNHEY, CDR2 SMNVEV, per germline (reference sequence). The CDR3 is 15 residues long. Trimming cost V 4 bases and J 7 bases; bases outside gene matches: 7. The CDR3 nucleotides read TGTGCCAGCAGTTCTCCCGGGACAGGGGGCTTTGGCTACACCTTC. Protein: CASSSPGTGGFGYTF.